A single T cell receptor beta chain is shown here with its context. TCRdb keeps only in-frame clones here, not all; method: immunoSEQ multiplex PCR. The sample contains some 14,000 clones, 95% to 98% of which appear only once. This sample is drawn from a study of T cell clonotyping in hematopoietic cell transplantation. Samples: about 28 days before transplant, then days 30, 100 and 180 after. With 3 bases removed from V and 1 base from J, the gap between germline ends came to 15 bases. The CDR3 totals 16 residues. Germline V gene lookup returns CDR1 MNHNS and CDR2 SASEGT. This sequence was found in a female patient in her 50s who had an allogeneic stem cell transplant from an unrelated donor, so T cells may come from the graft donor. Some clones in this sample may be carry-over from other donors' samples. Sequencing used peripheral blood mononuclear cells, obtained 30 days after allogeneic stem cell transplant. This rearrangement joins TRBV6-1 to TRBJ1-2; D not certain. For the CDR3, the DNA is TGTGCCAGCAGTGAGCCCCCTCTTAGAGATAACTATGGCTACACCTTC. Translated, it gives CASSEPPLRDNYGYTF.